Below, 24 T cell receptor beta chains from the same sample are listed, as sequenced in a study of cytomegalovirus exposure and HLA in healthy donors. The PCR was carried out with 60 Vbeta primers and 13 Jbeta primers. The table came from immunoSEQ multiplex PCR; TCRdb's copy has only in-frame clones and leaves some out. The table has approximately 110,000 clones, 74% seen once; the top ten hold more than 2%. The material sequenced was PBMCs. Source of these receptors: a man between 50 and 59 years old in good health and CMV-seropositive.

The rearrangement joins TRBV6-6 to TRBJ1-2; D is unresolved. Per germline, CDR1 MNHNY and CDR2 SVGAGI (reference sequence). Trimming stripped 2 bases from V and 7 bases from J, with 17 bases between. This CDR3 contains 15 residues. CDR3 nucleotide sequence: TGTGCCAGCAGTTACATGCCGGGTTTCGACTCTGGCTACACCTTC. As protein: CASSYMPGFDSGYTF.

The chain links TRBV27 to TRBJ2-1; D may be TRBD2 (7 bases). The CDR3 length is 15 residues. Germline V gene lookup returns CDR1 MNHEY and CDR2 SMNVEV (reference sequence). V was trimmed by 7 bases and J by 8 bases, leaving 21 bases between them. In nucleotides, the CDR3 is TGTGCCAGCACCCCTTTTGGGGGGGCCCGGGATGAGCAGTTCTTC. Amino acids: CASTPFGGARDEQFF.

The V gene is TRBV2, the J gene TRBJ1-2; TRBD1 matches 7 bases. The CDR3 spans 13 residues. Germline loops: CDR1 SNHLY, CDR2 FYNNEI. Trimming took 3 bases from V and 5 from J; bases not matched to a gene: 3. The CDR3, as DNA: TGTGCCAGCAGTGATACACAGGGGTATGGCTACACCTTC. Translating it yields CASSDTQGYGYTF.

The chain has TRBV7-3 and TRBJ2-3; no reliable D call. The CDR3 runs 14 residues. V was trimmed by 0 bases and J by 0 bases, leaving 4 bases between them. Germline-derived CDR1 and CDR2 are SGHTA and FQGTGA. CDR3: CASSLTASTDTQYF. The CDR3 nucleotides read TGTGCCAGCAGCTTAACGGCTAGCACAGATACGCAGTATTTT.

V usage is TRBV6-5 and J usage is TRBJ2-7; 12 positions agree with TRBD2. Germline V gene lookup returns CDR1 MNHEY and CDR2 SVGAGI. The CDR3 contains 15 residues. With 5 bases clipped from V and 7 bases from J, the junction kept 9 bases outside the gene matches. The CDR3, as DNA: TGTGCCAGCAGTAACCGACTAGCGGGAGCGAGGGAGCAGTACTTC. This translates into CASSNRLAGAREQYF.

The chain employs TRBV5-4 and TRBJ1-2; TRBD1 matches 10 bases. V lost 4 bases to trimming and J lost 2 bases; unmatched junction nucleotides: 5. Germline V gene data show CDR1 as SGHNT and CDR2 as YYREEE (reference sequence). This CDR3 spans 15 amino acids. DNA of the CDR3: TGTGCCAGCAGCACACAGGACAGGGGGAACTATGGCTACACCTTC. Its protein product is CASSTQDRGNYGYTF.

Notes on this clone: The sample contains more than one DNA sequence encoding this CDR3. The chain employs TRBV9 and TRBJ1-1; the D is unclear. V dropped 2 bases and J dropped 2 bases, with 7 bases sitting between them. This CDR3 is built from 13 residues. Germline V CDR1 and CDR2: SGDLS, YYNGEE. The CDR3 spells CASSVQENTEAFF. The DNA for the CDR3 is TGTGCCAGCAGCGTTCAGGAAAACACTGAAGCTTTCTTT. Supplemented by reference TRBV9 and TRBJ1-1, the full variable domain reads DSGVTQTPKHLITATGQRVTLRCSPRSGDLSVYWYQQSLDQGLQFLIQYYNGEERAKGNILERFSAQQFPDLHSELNLSSLELGDSALYFCASSVQENTEAFFGQGTRLTVV.

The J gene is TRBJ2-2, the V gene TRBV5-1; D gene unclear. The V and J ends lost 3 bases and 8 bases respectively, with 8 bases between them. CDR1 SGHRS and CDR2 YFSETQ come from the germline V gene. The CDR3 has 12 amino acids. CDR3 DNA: TGCGCCAGCAGCTCCACAGCAGGGGAGCTGTTTTTT. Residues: CASSSTAGELFF.

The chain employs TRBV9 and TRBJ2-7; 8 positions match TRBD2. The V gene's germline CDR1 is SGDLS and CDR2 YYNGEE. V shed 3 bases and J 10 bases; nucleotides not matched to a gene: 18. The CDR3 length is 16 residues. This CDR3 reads CASSGPGAGAENNQYF. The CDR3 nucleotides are TGTGCCAGCAGCGGTCCTGGAGCGGGAGCAGAAAACAACCAGTACTTC.

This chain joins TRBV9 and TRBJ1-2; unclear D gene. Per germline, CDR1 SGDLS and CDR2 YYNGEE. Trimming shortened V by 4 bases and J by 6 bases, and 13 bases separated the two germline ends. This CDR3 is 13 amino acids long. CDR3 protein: CASSYDTGNGYTF. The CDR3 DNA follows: TGTGCCAGCAGCTATGACACTGGAAATGGCTACACCTTC.

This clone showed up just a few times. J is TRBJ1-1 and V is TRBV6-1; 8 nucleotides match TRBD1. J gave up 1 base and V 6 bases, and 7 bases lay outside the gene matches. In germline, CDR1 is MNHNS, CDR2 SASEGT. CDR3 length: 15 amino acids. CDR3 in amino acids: CASRSSGQANTEAFF. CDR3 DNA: TGTGCCAGCAGATCATCGGGACAGGCGAACACTGAAGCTTTCTTT.

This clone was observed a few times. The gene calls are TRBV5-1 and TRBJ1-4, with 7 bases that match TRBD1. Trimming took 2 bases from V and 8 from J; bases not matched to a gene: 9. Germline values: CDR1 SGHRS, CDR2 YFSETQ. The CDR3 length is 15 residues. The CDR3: CASSLQGSGEEKLFF. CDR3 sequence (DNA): TGCGCCAGCAGCTTACAGGGGTCGGGAGAAGAAAAACTGTTTTTT.

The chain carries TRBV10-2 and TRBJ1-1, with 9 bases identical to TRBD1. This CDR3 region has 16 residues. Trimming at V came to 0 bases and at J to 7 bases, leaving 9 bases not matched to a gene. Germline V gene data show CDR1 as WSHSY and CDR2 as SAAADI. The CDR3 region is CASSESTGTGKGEAFF. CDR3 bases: TGCGCCAGCAGTGAGTCGACCGGGACAGGGAAGGGTGAAGCTTTCTTT.

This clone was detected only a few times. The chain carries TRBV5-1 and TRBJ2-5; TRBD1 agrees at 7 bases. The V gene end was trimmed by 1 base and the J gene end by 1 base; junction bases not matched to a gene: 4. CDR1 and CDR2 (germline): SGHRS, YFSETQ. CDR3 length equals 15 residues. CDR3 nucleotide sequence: TGCGCCAGCAGCTTGTCAGGGACAGTCCAAGAGACCCAGTACTTC. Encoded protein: CASSLSGTVQETQYF.

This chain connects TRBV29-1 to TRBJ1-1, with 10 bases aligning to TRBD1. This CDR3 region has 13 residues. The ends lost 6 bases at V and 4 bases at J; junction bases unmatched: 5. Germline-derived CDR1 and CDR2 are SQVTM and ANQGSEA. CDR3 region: CSVYRDRGTEAFF. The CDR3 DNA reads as TGCAGCGTCTACCGGGACAGGGGCACTGAAGCTTTCTTT. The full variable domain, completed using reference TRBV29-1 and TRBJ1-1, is SAVISQKPSRDICQRGTSLTIQCQVDSQVTMMFWYRQQPGQSLTLIATANQGSEATYESGFVIDKFPISRPNLTFSTLTVSNMSPEDSSIYLCSVYRDRGTEAFFGQGTRLTVV.

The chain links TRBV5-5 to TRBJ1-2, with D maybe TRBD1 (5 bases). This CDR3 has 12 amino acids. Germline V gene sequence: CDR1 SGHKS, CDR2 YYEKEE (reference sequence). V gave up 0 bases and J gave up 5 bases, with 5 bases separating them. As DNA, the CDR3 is TGTGCCAGCAGCTTGGCAGGGTATGGCTACACCTTC. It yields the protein CASSLAGYGYTF. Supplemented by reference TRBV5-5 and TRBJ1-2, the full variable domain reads DAGVTQSPTHLIKTRGQQVTLRCSPISGHKSVSWYQQVLGQGPQFIFQYYEKEERGRGNFPDRFSARQFPNYSSELNVNALLLGDSALYLCASSLAGYGYTFGSGTRLTVV.

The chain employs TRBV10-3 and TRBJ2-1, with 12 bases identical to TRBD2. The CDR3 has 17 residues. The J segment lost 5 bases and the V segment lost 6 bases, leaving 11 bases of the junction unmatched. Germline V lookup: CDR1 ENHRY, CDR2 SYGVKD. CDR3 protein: CAIRPSLAGGSHNEQFF. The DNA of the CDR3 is TGTGCCATCAGGCCCTCTCTAGCGGGAGGGTCTCACAATGAGCAGTTCTTC.

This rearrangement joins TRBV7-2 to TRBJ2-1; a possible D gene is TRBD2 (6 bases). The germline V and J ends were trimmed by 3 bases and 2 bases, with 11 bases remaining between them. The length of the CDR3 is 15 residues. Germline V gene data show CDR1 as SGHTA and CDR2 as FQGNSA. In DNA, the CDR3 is TGTGCCAGCAGCTTGGGTAGCGGTACCTACAATGAGCAGTTCTTC. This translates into CASSLGSGTYNEQFF.

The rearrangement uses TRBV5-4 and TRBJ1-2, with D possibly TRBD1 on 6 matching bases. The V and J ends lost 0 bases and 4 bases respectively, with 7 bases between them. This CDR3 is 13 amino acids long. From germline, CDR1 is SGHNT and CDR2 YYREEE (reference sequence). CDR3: CASSLDRAYGYTF. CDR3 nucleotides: TGTGCCAGCAGCTTGGACAGGGCCTATGGCTACACCTTC.

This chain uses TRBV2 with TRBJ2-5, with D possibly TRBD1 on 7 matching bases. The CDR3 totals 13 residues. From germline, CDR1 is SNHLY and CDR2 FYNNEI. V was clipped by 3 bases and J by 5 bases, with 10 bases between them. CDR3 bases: TGTGCCAGCAGTGATTCAGGGGGGGAGACCCAGTACTTC. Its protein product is CASSDSGGETQYF.

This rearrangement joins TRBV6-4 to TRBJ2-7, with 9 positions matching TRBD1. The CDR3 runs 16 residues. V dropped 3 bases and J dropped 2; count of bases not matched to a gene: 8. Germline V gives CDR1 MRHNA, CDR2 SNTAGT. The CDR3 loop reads CASSELSGTGPYEQYF. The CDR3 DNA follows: TGTGCCAGCAGTGAACTCTCCGGGACAGGGCCCTACGAGCAGTACTTC.

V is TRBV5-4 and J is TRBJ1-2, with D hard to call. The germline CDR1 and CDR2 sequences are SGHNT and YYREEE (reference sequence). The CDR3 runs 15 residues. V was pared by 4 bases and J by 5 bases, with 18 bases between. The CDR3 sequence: CASSQDWVGYYGYTF. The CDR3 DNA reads TGTGCCAGCAGCCAGGACTGGGTGGGGTATTATGGCTACACCTTC.

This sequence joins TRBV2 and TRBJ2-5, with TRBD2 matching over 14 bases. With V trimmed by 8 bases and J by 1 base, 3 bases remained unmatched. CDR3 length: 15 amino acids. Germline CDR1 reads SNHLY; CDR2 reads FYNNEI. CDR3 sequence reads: CASRLAGGPQETQYF. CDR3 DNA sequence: TGTGCCAGCCGACTAGCGGGGGGGCCCCAAGAGACCCAGTACTTC.

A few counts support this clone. CDR3 in DNA: TGTGCCAGCAGCTTGGTGGGGGGGCAGGGAAACGAGCAGTACTTC. This encodes CASSLVGGQGNEQYF. The chain joins TRBV5-5 to TRBJ2-7, with D possibly matching TRBD2 (7 bases). The CDR3 contains 15 residues. V shed 0 bases and J shed 5 bases, with 15 bases lying between them. Germline V gene lookup returns CDR1 SGHKS and CDR2 YYEKEE (reference sequence).